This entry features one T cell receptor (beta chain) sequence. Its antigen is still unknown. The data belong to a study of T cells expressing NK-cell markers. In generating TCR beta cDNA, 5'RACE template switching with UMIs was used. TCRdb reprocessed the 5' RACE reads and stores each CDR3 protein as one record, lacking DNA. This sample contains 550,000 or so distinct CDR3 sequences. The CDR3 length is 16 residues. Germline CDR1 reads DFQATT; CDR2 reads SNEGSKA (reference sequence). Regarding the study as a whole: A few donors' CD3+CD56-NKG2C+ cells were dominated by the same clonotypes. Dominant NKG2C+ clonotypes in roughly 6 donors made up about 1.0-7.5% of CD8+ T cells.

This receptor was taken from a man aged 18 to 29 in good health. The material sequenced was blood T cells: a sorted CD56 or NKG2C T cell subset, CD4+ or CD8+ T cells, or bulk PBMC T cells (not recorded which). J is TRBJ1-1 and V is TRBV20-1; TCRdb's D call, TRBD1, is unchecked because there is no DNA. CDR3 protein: CSARGTGKGLYPEAFF.